A selection of T cell receptor beta chains follows, all from one sample in a study of T cells after yellow fever vaccination. TCRdb itself ran the 5' RACE reads through MiXCR, one entry per CDR3 protein. This table has nearly 350,000 distinct CDR3 sequences, approximately 8% appearing once. The sample in question was PBMCs, obtained roughly 46 days after the first yellow fever vaccination. The origin of the receptors is a man aged 18 to 30 who received the YFV17D yellow fever vaccine. The CDR3 runs from the conserved cysteine through the conserved F or W. Each record gives: D gene, J gene, V gene, clone size, CDR3 DNA, CDR3 protein. The D gene is left open where the match is weak. Clone size is shown for a subset of rows, as once, few, many or a class of expanded clone.

D: NA
J: TRBJ1-1
V: TRBV10-3
size: few
DNA: TGTGCCATCAGTGGCAGGGAAGACACTGAAGCTTTCTTT
CDR3: CAISGREDTEAFF

D: NA
J: TRBJ1-1
V: TRBV12-3/TRBV12-4
size: NA
DNA: TGTGCCAGCAGTCTACCGGGGATTCCCCCTTTCTTT
CDR3: CASSLPGIPPFF

D: TRBD2
J: TRBJ2-3
V: TRBV12-3/TRBV12-4
size: NA
DNA: TGTGCCAGCAGTCCCCGCGGAAGGCGGGGGGCCGCAGATACGCAGTATTTT
CDR3: CASSPRGRRGAADTQYF

D: NA
J: TRBJ1-1
V: TRBV20-1
size: NA
DNA: TGCAGTGCCCCAAACCTGGTGCGGGGCGCTCGGTTTGAAGCTTTCTTT
CDR3: CSAPNLVRGARFEAFF

D: NA
J: TRBJ2-1
V: TRBV7-2
size: few
DNA: TGTGCCAGCAGCCCCTACGCCGGAGGTGAGCAGTTCTTC
CDR3: CASSPYAGGEQFF

D: NA
J: TRBJ2-1
V: TRBV20-1
size: NA
DNA: TGCAGTGCCGAGGCGGGGAAGTACCAGTTCTTC
CDR3: CSAEAGKYQFF

D: TRBD1
J: TRBJ2-1
V: TRBV12-3/TRBV12-4
size: few
DNA: TGTGCCAGCAGTAAGGGGACAGGGGAGTTCTTC
CDR3: CASSKGTGEFF

D: TRBD2
J: TRBJ2-1
V: TRBV5-6
size: few
DNA: TGTGCCAGCAGCTTGTACCCAGCGGGGTACAATGAGCAGTTCTTC
CDR3: CASSLYPAGYNEQFF

D: NA
J: TRBJ1-2
V: TRBV27
size: few
DNA: TGTGCCAGCAGTTCTTTTCCGGGACCGAGCTATGGCTACACCTTC
CDR3: CASSSFPGPSYGYTF

D: NA
J: TRBJ2-2
V: TRBV12-3/TRBV12-4
size: NA
DNA: TGTGCCAGCAGCCCCTTTGTGGAGGCCACCGGGGAGCTGTTTTTT
CDR3: CASSPFVEATGELFF

D: NA
J: TRBJ2-7
V: TRBV18
size: few
DNA: TGTGCCAGCTCACCACCGGAGGGGCGGTCCGAGCAGTACTTC
CDR3: CASSPPEGRSEQYF

D: NA
J: TRBJ2-7
V: TRBV7-2
size: NA
DNA: TGTGCCAGCAGCTTAGCCGGGTTTACAGTAGAGTGGTACGAGCAGTACTTC
CDR3: CASSLAGFTVEWYEQYF

D: NA
J: TRBJ1-5
V: TRBV7-2
size: few
DNA: TGTGCCAGCAGCTTAGCCAGGGCTAGCAATCAGCCCCAGCATTTT
CDR3: CASSLARASNQPQHF

D: NA
J: TRBJ2-2
V: TRBV5-5
size: many
DNA: TGTGCCAGCAGAACTACCCCGAGTTTCGGGGAGCTGTTTTTT
CDR3: CASRTTPSFGELFF

D: NA
J: TRBJ1-4
V: TRBV20-1
size: few
DNA: TGCAGTGCTAGAGATCCCAGAAATGAAAAACTGTTTTTT
CDR3: CSARDPRNEKLFF

D: TRBD1
J: TRBJ1-5
V: TRBV20-1
size: NA
DNA: TGCAGTGCTGGCGCAGGGGGCTCTGGTCAGCCCCAGCATTTT
CDR3: CSAGAGGSGQPQHF

D: NA
J: TRBJ2-1
V: TRBV10-3
size: few
DNA: TGTGCCATCTTGGGATTCTCCAATGAGCAGTTCTTC
CDR3: CAILGFSNEQFF

D: NA
J: TRBJ2-1
V: TRBV5-1
size: NA
DNA: TGCGCCAGCAGCTTGGGACAGGCACGCCTCAATGAGCAGTTCTTC
CDR3: CASSLGQARLNEQFF

D: NA
J: TRBJ1-1
V: TRBV5-1
size: few
DNA: TGCGCCAGCAGCATACAAAGGGTGAACACTGAAGCTTTCTTT
CDR3: CASSIQRVNTEAFF

D: TRBD1
J: TRBJ2-7
V: TRBV2
size: NA
DNA: TGTGCCAGCAGTGAAGAGGGACAGGGGCTCCTCTCCTACGAGCAGTACTTC
CDR3: CASSEEGQGLLSYEQYF

D: TRBD1
J: TRBJ2-3
V: TRBV28
size: many
DNA: TGTGCCAGCCTGACAGGGGTTGGGGATACGCAGTATTTT
CDR3: CASLTGVGDTQYF

D: NA
J: TRBJ2-5
V: TRBV20-1
size: few
DNA: TGCAGTGCTAGAAGCCACCAAGAGACCCAGTACTTC
CDR3: CSARSHQETQYF

D: TRBD2
J: TRBJ2-1
V: TRBV20-1
size: NA
DNA: TGCAGTGCCGGCCGGGGGGGCTCCTACAATGAGCAGTTCTTC
CDR3: CSAGRGGSYNEQFF

D: NA
J: TRBJ1-6
V: TRBV20-1
size: NA
DNA: TGCAGTGCTAGAAGACGGGACGGAGATTCACCCCTCCACTTT
CDR3: CSARRRDGDSPLHF

D: NA
J: TRBJ1-1
V: TRBV19
size: NA
DNA: TGTGCCAGTACCTCAACAGTTACGAACACTGAAGCTTTCTTT
CDR3: CASTSTVTNTEAFF

D: TRBD1
J: TRBJ2-7
V: TRBV30
size: few
DNA: TGTGCCTGGAAGAGGGACAGGGGACGCGAGCAGTACTTC
CDR3: CAWKRDRGREQYF

D: TRBD2
J: TRBJ2-1
V: TRBV14
size: NA
DNA: TGTGCCAGCAGCCCGCAGCGGGGGATCGATGAGCAGTTCTTC
CDR3: CASSPQRGIDEQFF

D: NA
J: TRBJ2-1
V: TRBV6-1
size: NA
DNA: TGTGCCAGCAGTCCGCCCCGACGGTGGGGACGGGACAATGAGCAGTTCTTC
CDR3: CASSPPRRWGRDNEQFF

D: TRBD1
J: TRBJ1-6
V: TRBV3-1
size: NA
DNA: TGTGCCAGCAGCTCTTCGACCGGGACAGATAATTCACCCCTCCACTTT
CDR3: CASSSSTGTDNSPLHF

D: NA
J: TRBJ1-5
V: TRBV13
size: NA
DNA: TGTGCCAGCAGCTTAGGCTCAGGGCCTTCTAGCAATCAGCCCCAGCATTTT
CDR3: CASSLGSGPSSNQPQHF

D: TRBD2
J: TRBJ2-2
V: TRBV5-4
size: NA
DNA: TGTGCCAGCAGAGTCCCGGTAGCGGGGGCCTCGAACACCGGGGAGCTGTTTTTT
CDR3: CASRVPVAGASNTGELFF

D: NA
J: TRBJ1-2
V: TRBV23-1
size: few
DNA: TGCGCCAGCAGACTCCCAGACATTTACTATGGCTACACCTTC
CDR3: CASRLPDIYYGYTF

D: NA
J: TRBJ2-7
V: TRBV6-2/TRBV6-3
size: few
DNA: TGTGCCAGCAAAAACTCCTACGAGCAGTACTTC
CDR3: CASKNSYEQYF

D: NA
J: TRBJ1-1
V: TRBV6-1
size: NA
DNA: TGTGCCAGCTGGGGAGGAGGGGGATTGAGCACTGAAGCTTTCTTT
CDR3: CASWGGGGLSTEAFF

D: TRBD1
J: TRBJ2-3
V: TRBV7-2
size: few
DNA: TGTGCCAGCAGTCTTCGAGCCGGGACAGGGGCCCCTACGCAGTATTTT
CDR3: CASSLRAGTGAPTQYF

D: TRBD2
J: TRBJ2-2
V: TRBV7-2
size: few
DNA: TGTGCCAGCAGCTTCCCCGAGCGGGGGCCAAACACCGGGGAGCTGTTTTTT
CDR3: CASSFPERGPNTGELFF

D: TRBD2
J: TRBJ2-4
V: TRBV29-1
size: few
DNA: TGCAGCGTTGTCCGAGCGGGGGCCAAAAACATTCAGTACTTC
CDR3: CSVVRAGAKNIQYF

D: NA
J: TRBJ2-1
V: TRBV5-4
size: NA
DNA: TGTGCCAGCAGCTTGACCCAGACCCACAATGAGCAGTTCTTC
CDR3: CASSLTQTHNEQFF

D: NA
J: TRBJ2-2
V: TRBV9
size: NA
DNA: TGTGCCAGCAGCGTAGTGGGGGAAGGCACCGGGGAGCTGTTTTTT
CDR3: CASSVVGEGTGELFF

D: NA
J: TRBJ1-2
V: TRBV12-3/TRBV12-4
size: few
DNA: TGTGCCAGCAGGAAATCGGGCTTCGTGGGTAACTATGGCTACACCTTC
CDR3: CASRKSGFVGNYGYTF

D: NA
J: TRBJ2-7
V: TRBV14
size: NA
DNA: TGTGCCAGCAGCCAAGATATCGGGTCCTCCTACGAGCAGTACTTC
CDR3: CASSQDIGSSYEQYF

D: NA
J: TRBJ2-1
V: TRBV7-2
size: NA
DNA: TGTGCCAGCAGCTTTGGCGGGCTTCTCTACAATGAGCAGTTCTTC
CDR3: CASSFGGLLYNEQFF

D: NA
J: TRBJ2-2
V: TRBV7-9
size: NA
DNA: TGTGCCAGCAGCTTCCGCGCCGGAGCCGGGGAGCTGTTTTTT
CDR3: CASSFRAGAGELFF

D: NA
J: TRBJ1-1
V: TRBV5-1
size: NA
DNA: TGCGCCAGCAGCTTGGAGGGATACGAAAACACTGAAGCTTTCTTT
CDR3: CASSLEGYENTEAFF

D: NA
J: TRBJ2-3
V: TRBV29-1
size: NA
DNA: TGCAGCGCTAAGGGTAGCTTGACAGATACGCAGTATTTT
CDR3: CSAKGSLTDTQYF

D: NA
J: TRBJ2-2
V: TRBV21-1
size: NA
DNA: NA
CDR3: CASSKVARGTGELFF

D: NA
J: TRBJ1-4
V: TRBV6-5
size: NA
DNA: TGTGCCAGCAGTTACTGGGGGTTGAGGGAAAAACTGTTTTTT
CDR3: CASSYWGLREKLFF

D: TRBD2
J: TRBJ2-3
V: TRBV7-2
size: few
DNA: TGTGCCAGCAGCCCGACTAGCGGGGTATTGGATACGCAGTATTTT
CDR3: CASSPTSGVLDTQYF

D: NA
J: TRBJ1-2
V: TRBV20-1
size: NA
DNA: TGCAGTGCTAGATTCACCGGGACCGAGGCTGACTACACCTTC
CDR3: CSARFTGTEADYTF